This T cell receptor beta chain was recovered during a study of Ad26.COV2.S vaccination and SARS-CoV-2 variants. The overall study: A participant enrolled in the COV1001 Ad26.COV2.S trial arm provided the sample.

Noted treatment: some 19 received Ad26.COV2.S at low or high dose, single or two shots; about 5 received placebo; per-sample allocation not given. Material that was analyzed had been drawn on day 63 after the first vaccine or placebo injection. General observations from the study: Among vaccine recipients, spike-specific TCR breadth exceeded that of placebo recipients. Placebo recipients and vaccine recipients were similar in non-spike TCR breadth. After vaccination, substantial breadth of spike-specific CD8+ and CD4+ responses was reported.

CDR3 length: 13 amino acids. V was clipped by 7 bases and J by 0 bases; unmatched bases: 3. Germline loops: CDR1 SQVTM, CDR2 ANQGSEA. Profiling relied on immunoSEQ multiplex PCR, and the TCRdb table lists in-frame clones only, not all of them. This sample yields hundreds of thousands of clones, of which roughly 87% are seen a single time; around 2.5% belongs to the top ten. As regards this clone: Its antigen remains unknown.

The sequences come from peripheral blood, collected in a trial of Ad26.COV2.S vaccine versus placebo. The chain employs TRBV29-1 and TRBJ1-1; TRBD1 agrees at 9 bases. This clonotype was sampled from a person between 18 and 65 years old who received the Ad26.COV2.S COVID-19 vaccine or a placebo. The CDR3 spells CSAGQGMNTEAFF. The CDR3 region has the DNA TGCAGCGCAGGACAGGGGATGAACACTGAAGCTTTCTTT.